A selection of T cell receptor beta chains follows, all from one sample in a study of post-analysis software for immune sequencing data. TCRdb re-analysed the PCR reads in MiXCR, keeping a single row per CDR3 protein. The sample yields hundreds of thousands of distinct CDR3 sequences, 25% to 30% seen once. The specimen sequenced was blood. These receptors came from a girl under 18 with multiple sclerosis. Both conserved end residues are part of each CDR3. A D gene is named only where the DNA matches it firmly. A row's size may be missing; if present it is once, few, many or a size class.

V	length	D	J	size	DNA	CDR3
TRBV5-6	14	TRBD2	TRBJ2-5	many	TGTGCCAGCAGCTCCTCTAGCGGCAAAGAGACCCAGTACTTC	CASSSSSGKETQYF
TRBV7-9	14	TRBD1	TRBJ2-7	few	TGTGCCAGCAGCTCCCGGACAGGGTTGGGCGAGCAGTACTTC	CASSSRTGLGEQYF
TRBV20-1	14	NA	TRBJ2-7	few	TGCAGTGCTAGGGGGGGGCGGCGTACCTACGAGCAGTACTTC	CSARGGRRTYEQYF
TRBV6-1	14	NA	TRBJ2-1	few	TGTGCCAGCAGTGGGCCCCAGAGATACAATGAGCAGTTCTTC	CASSGPQRYNEQFF
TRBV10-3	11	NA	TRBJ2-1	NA	TGTGCCGCCCGACAGAACAATGAGCAGTTCTTC	CAARQNNEQFF
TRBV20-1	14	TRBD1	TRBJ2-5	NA	TGCAGTGCTAGAACCGGGACAGCTCGCGAGACCCAGTACTTC	CSARTGTARETQYF
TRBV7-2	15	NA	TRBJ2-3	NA	TGTGCCAGCAGCTTATCCGACCCTAGCACAGATACGCAGTATTTT	CASSLSDPSTDTQYF
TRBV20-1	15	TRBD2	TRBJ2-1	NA	TGCAGTGCTACCCGACTAGCGGGAGCTCAGAATGAGCAGTTCTTC	CSATRLAGAQNEQFF
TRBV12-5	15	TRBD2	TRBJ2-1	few	TGTGCTAGTGCCGAACTAGCGGGAGAATACAATGAGCAGTTCTTC	CASAELAGEYNEQFF
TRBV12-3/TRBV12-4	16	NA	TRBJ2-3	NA	TGTGCCAGCAGTCTCTCAGGGCCACATAGCACAGATACGCAGTATTTT	CASSLSGPHSTDTQYF
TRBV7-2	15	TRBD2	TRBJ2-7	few	TGTGCCAGCAGCTGGGCGGGAGGGAGGTCCTACGAGCAGTACTTC	CASSWAGGRSYEQYF
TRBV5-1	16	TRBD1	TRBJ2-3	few	TGCGCCAGCAGCTCCCTAGGGACAGGGGAACGGGATACGCAGTATTTT	CASSSLGTGERDTQYF
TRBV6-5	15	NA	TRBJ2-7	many	TGTGCCAGCAGTTACTCTTCTTCAGGGTCCTACGAGCAGTACTTC	CASSYSSSGSYEQYF
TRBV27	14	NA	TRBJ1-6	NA	TGTGCCAGCAGTTTTGGGTCCGGGTTATCACCCCTCCACTTT	CASSFGSGLSPLHF
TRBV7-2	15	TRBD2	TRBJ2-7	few	TGTGCCAGCAGCTTGAGGACTAGTGGGCACTACGAGCAGTACTTC	CASSLRTSGHYEQYF
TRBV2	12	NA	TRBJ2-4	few	TGTGCCAGCAGTGAGAGGAGCAGCATTCAGTACTTC	CASSERSSIQYF
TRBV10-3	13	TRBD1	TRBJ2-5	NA	TGTGCCATCAGAGAGACAGGGGAAGAGACCCAGTACTTC	CAIRETGEETQYF
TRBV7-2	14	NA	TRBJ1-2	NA	TGTGCCAGCGGGGGGGACCGGGGGAACTATGGCTACACCTTC	CASGGDRGNYGYTF
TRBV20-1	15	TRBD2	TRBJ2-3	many	TGCAGTGCTAGTTTTAGCGGGAGAGGCACAGATACGCAGTATTTT	CSASFSGRGTDTQYF
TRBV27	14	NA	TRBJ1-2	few	TGTGCCAGCAGTTTATCGAGAGGGTATCATGGCTACACCTTC	CASSLSRGYHGYTF
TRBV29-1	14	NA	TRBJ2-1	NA	TGCAGCGCTTCGCCTCGGGGATCCTACAATGAGCAGTTCTTC	CSASPRGSYNEQFF
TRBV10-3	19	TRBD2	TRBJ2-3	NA	TGTGCCATCAGCCCCTCCCCGGGGGAAGCGGGGGGGCCGGCAGATACGCAGTATTTT	CAISPSPGEAGGPADTQYF
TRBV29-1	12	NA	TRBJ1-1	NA	TGCAGCGTTAAGACAGTTGCCGCTGAAGCTTTCTTT	CSVKTVAAEAFF
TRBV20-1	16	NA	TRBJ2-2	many	TGCAGTGCTACGAGGGGTTGGGGGGTCGGCACCGGGGAGCTGTTTTTT	CSATRGWGVGTGELFF
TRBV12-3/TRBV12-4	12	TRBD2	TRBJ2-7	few	TGTGCCAGCAGGGGGACTAGCAGGGAGCAGTACTTC	CASRGTSREQYF
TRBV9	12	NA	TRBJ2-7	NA	TGTGCCAGCAGCGTAGACTACTACGAGCAGTACTTC	CASSVDYYEQYF
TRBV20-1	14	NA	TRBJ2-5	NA	TGCAGTGCTAGAGATTTGACAGAACTAGAGACCCAGTACTTC	CSARDLTELETQYF
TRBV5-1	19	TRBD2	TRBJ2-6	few	TGCGCCAGCAGCTTGGCCCTGGGGGGGGTTTCTAGTGGGGCCAACGTCCTGACTTTC	CASSLALGGVSSGANVLTF
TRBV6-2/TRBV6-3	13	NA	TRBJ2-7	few	TGTGCCAGCAAAGAGACAGGTTACTACGAGCAGTACTTC	CASKETGYYEQYF
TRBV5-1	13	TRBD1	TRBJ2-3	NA	TGCGCCAGTGGTCAGGGGGCGATCGATACGCAGTATTTT	CASGQGAIDTQYF
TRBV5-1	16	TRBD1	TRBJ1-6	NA	TGCGCCAGCAGCTCGACCAGGACAGGGGTAAATTCACCCCTCCACTTT	CASSSTRTGVNSPLHF
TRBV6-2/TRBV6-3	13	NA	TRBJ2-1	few	TGTGCCAGCAGTAGAAAGGGTTTCGATGAGCAGTTCTTC	CASSRKGFDEQFF
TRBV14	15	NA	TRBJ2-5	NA	TGTGCCAGCAGCCCGAACACCTTATTCCAAGAGACCCAGTACTTC	CASSPNTLFQETQYF
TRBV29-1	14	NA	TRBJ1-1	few	TGCAGCGTTGAGGTCCGGACCTTGAACACTGAAGCTTTCTTT	CSVEVRTLNTEAFF
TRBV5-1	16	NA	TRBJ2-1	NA	TGCGCCAGCAGCTTGGCCGAGGGAGTAAACTACAATGAGCAGTTCTTC	CASSLAEGVNYNEQFF
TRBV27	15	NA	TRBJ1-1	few	TGTGCCAGCAGGAGGATAGACAGATCGAACACTGAAGCTTTCTTT	CASRRIDRSNTEAFF
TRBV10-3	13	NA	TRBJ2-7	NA	TGTGCCATCACCCAGGGGGGATCTTACGAGCAGTACTTC	CAITQGGSYEQYF
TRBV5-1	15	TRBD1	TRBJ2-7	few	TGCGCCAGCAGCGCCCGGACAGGGGGTCTCTACGAGCAGTACTTC	CASSARTGGLYEQYF
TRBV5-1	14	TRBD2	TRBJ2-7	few	TGCGCCAGCAGCTCGAGCGGGAGCCCCTACGAGCAGTACTTC	CASSSSGSPYEQYF